This T cell receptor (beta chain) emerged from a study of T cell repertoires in cytomegalovirus infection (dated by TCRdb to about 2019). Study-level background: Peptide stimulations targeted recently identified HLA-C-restricted CMV epitopes, whose presentation resists viral immunomodulation, together with well-studied HLA-B-restricted epitopes. Donor HLA type was relevant to the analysis, because carriage of CMV infection together with the matching HLA type was indicated by public TCR beta signatures. General conclusions and limits of the study: The ex vivo response was dominated by HLA-C-restricted CMV-specific TCR beta clonotypes, which also provided the single most frequent clonotype in two of eight donors. In both this cohort and an independent cohort of more than 350 donors, the cumulative frequency of public TCR beta family members distinguished carriers of CMV infection plus the relevant HLA type.

TCRdb names Illumina HiSeq 1500 as the instrument used. The raw public reads went through TCRdb reprocessing: fastp at Q25, MiXCR clone calling, in-frame beta chains kept. Merged by CDR3 protein, the rows form single entries marked with the most common genes and DNA. The sample has about 770,000 distinct CDR3 sequences on record, just under 30% of them singletons. Roughly 14% of the sample comes from the top ten. The CDR3 runs 13 residues from the cysteine to the phenylalanine. The DNA shown is the 39-base CDR3, in frame from base 1. V loses 7 bases, J loses 6 bases, and the germline ends lie 13 bases apart. CDR1 and CDR2 are drawn from the germline V gene: MNHEY, SVGEGT. Concerning this clonotype: Which antigen it targets is not known. No per-base quality is available; no much larger clone lies one base away.

The sample's treatment or condition label, decoded: in vitro stimulation with specific CMV peptide epitopes to enrich CMV-specific T cells. This receptor chain uses TRBV6-2 or TRBV6-3 and TRBJ2-1, and TRBD2 may be the D gene, going by 6 matching bases. The starting material was cultured CD8+ T cells from PBMCs, obtained from culture after CMV antigen stimulation. This TCR came from a human donor in good health (CMV status not recorded). Some clones in this sample may be carry-over from other donors' samples. The DNA reads TGTGCCAGCACCCACGGAGGGTCCAATGAGCAGTTCTTC. It codes for CASTHGGSNEQFF.